This T cell receptor (beta chain) was captured in a study of OX40 agonist ivuxolimab in advanced cancers. Sequencing was performed with immunoSEQ multiplex PCR; in TCRdb, only in-frame clones are kept and a portion is missing. Of around 40,000 clones detected, 86% appear once; the ten largest clones hold approximately 0.39%. The CDR3 loop spans 13 amino acids. Trimming cost V 5 bases and J 3 bases; bases outside gene matches: 4. Germline V CDR1 and CDR2: SGHNT, YENEEA. The chain is built from TRBV11-3 and TRBJ2-7, with 7 nucleotides matching TRBD1. This sequence originates from an adult with an advanced solid tumor such as melanoma, head and neck, liver or kidney cancer. The sample here was CD4+ or CD8+ T cells sorted from blood, taken in a trial of the OX40 agonist ivuxolimab. CDR3 region: CASSRDSDYEQYF. The DNA of the CDR3 is TGTGCCAGCAGCAGGGACAGCGACTACGAGCAGTACTTC.